This T cell receptor (beta chain) came from a study of glioma-infiltrating T cells after dendritic cell vaccination. The germline gives CDR1 MNHNS, CDR2 SASEGT. The V end was cut by 3 bases, the J end by 5 bases, with 13 bases between. There are 14 residues in the CDR3. Only in-frame clones appear in the TCRdb table, and some are missing; sequencing was by immunoSEQ multiplex PCR. Among 90,000 or so clones listed, 75% to 85% were seen once. Time point reported: after dendritic cell vaccination, including at tumor progression/relapse. The chain has TRBV6-1 and TRBJ1-2; D gene uncertain. This clonotype originated in a human donor with glioblastoma. This material consisted of blood, taken after dendritic cell vaccination. The CDR3 DNA reads as TGTGCCAGCAGTGATGGGCAGGAGGTGTATGGCTACACCTTC. This codes for CASSDGQEVYGYTF.